What follows describes a single TCR beta chain. No antigen is known for it. The source of the sample is a study of graft-versus-host responses after intestinal transplantation. Background on the study: Induction with anti-thymocyte globulin, then tacrolimus and steroids for three to four years, was given to all recipients.

The protocol was immunoSEQ multiplex PCR, while the TCRdb copy is restricted to in-frame clones and leaves out a portion. The sample gives fewer than 95,000 clones, 85% to 95% of which show up once; 0.45% to 0.6% is in the top ten. Study results and limitations: Graft-donor T cell macrochimerism coincided with high graft-versus-host to host-versus-graft clonal ratios in allografts. Recipient marrow contained GvH clones, some of which appeared first in ileum or blood.

The CDR3 spans 13 residues. Germline V CDR1 and CDR2: LNHDA, SQIVND (reference sequence). Trimming stripped 7 bases from V and 3 bases from J, with 13 bases between. The specimen was unstimulated CD8+ T cells sorted from spleen or lymph node cells, collected before intestinal transplant. The TCR sequence derives from a human donor who received an intestinal transplant. The chain uses TRBV19 and TRBJ2-7, with D possibly being TRBD1 (6 bases). The CDR3 nucleotides are TGTGCCAGTACCCCCCAAGGGGGCTACGAGCAGTACTTC. Translation gives CASTPQGGYEQYF.